This T cell receptor (beta chain) was identified in a study of T cell responses to AZD1222 COVID-19 vaccine. At the level of the study: Pooled in the analysis were second doses at about 4 or about 12 weeks.

Germline lookup yields CDR1 MNHEY and CDR2 SMNVEV (reference sequence). The CDR3 totals 15 residues. V shed 4 bases, J shed 5 bases, and the junction held 9 bases outside the gene matches. Points on this clone: No antigen is known for it.

Study findings and constraints: Scientists sampled the repertoires only once the peak T cell response had passed. Donors, mostly white British, included more females; clonal diversity was possibly underestimated.

The repertoire was sequenced with immunoSEQ multiplex PCR; TCRdb's copy has only in-frame clones and lacks some. The sample lists some 130,000 clones, roughly 90% seen once, with roughly 2% in the top ten. The sample in question was peripheral blood, obtained on day 0 of AZD1222 vaccination. This chain connects TRBV27 to TRBJ2-5, with 8 bases aligning to TRBD1. The source is an adult in good health. DNA for the CDR3: TGTGCCAGCAGTTCTGCTCAGGGGGCGCGGGAGACCCAGTACTTC. This sequence encodes CASSSAQGARETQYF.